This section outlines one T cell receptor (beta chain) sequence together with its context. This CDR3 is built from 15 residues. Losses at the gene ends were 4 bases for V and 6 bases for J; bases not matched to a gene: 10. The germline V gene encodes CDR1 WNHNN and CDR2 SYGVQD (reference sequence). This sample was taken from a study of T cell changes during pregnancy in multiple sclerosis. Some clones are missing from TCRdb's copy, which holds only in-frame ones; the method was immunoSEQ multiplex PCR. The table includes some 100,000 clones, 90% to 95% detected once. This specimen was peripheral blood, taken in the second trimester of pregnancy. The source is a female donor with multiple sclerosis, enrolled in a pregnancy study. This sequence joins TRBV10-1 and TRBJ2-3; TRBD1 matches at 7 bases. The CDR3 region has the DNA TGCGCCAGCAGTGTGGGACAGAGGATGGGGGATACGCAGTATTTT. Translating gives CASSVGQRMGDTQYF.